This TCR beta chain was recorded in a study of T cell responses to AZD1222 COVID-19 vaccine. Study-level points and caveats: Close to half of spike-specific TCRs reportedly recognize unmutated variant regions. Vaccine-associated CD4 TCRs spanned spike, dominant at 160-218 and 743-854. Possibly, clonal diversity was underestimated; donors were largely white British and included more females. At study baseline, merely over 5 AZD1222 recipients were seropositive.

Regarding this clone: No antigen is known for it.

Sequencing used immunoSEQ multiplex PCR; TCRdb keeps in-frame clones, though not all of them. The sample lists roughly 140,000 clones, about 92% occurring once. CDR1 is LGHNA and CDR2 is YSLEER in the germline V gene. The V gene lost 0 bases and the J gene lost 1 base, with 10 bases spanning the gap. The CDR3 is made up of 16 amino acids. V is TRBV4-3 and J is TRBJ1-5; D is unclear. The sequences come from peripheral blood, collected on day 0 of AZD1222 vaccination. The TCR originated in an adult in good health. The DNA of the CDR3 is TGCGCCAGCAGCCAAGATTGGGGTGGGAGCAATCAGCCCCAGCATTTT. Translation gives CASSQDWGGSNQPQHF.